These 2 T cell receptor beta chains were sequenced from one sample in a study of regulatory T cells in long-lasting Graves disease. Time point reported: persistent/refractory GD, antithyroid drugs over 5 years with positive TRAb. PBMCs provided the RNA from which the TCR library was made. According to the study, TCR beta libraries were built with iRepertoire HTBI primers and CDR3-region Arm-PCR. TCRdb ran MiXCR on the multiplex PCR reads and lists one entry per CDR3 protein. The sample includes roughly 450,000 distinct CDR3 sequences, roughly a quarter of them seen just once. The specimen comprised peripheral blood mononuclear cells (PBMCs), sampled when the disease was refractory, from a patient treated with antithyroid drugs. These receptors were obtained from a female donor with Graves disease.

V and J are TRBV7-9 and TRBJ2-7, with 7 bases aligning to TRBD2. V was pared by 3 bases and J by 5 bases, with 22 bases of the junction left unmatched. This CDR3 has 19 amino acids. Looked up from germline, CDR1 is SEHNR and CDR2 is FQNEAQ (reference sequence). The CDR3 loop reads CASSFTPIRGRAQFHEQYF. In DNA, the CDR3 is TGTGCCAGCAGCTTTACACCTATCCGAGGGAGGGCACAATTCCACGAGCAGTACTTC.

The chain recombines TRBV5-1 with TRBJ1-2; possible D gene TRBD1, 5 bases. The germline gives CDR1 SGHRS, CDR2 YFSETQ. The CDR3 sequence is 14 residues long. V was cut by 0 bases and J by 4 bases, with 10 bases left in between. This chain's CDR3 is CASSLDLGGYGYTF. In DNA form, the CDR3 reads TGCGCCAGCAGCTTGGATCTGGGGGGCTATGGCTACACCTTC.